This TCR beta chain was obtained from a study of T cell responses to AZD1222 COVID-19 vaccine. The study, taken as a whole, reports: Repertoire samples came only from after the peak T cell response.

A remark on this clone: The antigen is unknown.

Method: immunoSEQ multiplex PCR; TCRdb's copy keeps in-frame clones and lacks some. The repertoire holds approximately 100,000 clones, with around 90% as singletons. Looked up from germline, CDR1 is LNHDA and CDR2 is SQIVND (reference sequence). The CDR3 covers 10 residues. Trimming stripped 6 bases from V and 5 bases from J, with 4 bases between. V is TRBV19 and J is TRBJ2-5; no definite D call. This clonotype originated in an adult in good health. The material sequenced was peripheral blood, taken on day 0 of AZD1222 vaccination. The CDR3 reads CASSGETQYF. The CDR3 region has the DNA TGTGCCAGTAGCGGCGAGACCCAGTACTTC. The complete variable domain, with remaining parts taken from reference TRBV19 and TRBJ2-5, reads DGGITQSPKYLFRKEGQNVTLSCEQNLNHDAMYWYRQDPGQGLRLIYYSQIVNDFQKGDIAEGYSVSREKKESFPLTVTSAQKNPTAFYLCASSGETQYFGPGTRLLVL.